This TCR beta chain was sequenced for a study of blood T cell repertoires in COVID-19. Assay used: immunoSEQ multiplex PCR; TCRdb lists only in-frame clones, some missing. The sample consists of more than 110,000 clones, about 86% of them appearing once. Germline lookup yields CDR1 SGHTA and CDR2 FQGNSA. The CDR3 is 14 amino acids. V was clipped by 1 base and J by 8 bases, with 11 bases between them. The sample was peripheral blood. The rearrangement uses TRBV7-2 and TRBJ1-4; no reliable D call. The sequence came from a woman aged 40 to 55 with acute or convalescent COVID-19. CDR3 loop: CASSLVQFGEKLFF. In nucleotides, the CDR3 is TGTGCCAGCAGCTTAGTTCAGTTCGGGGAAAAACTGTTTTTT.